A single sample is the source of the 2 T cell receptor beta chains below, sequenced in a study of CD8 T cells in ankylosing spondylitis. These receptors are not linked to any known antigen. Using its own MiXCR run on the 5' RACE reads, TCRdb lists one record per CDR3 protein. The profile shows some 700,000 distinct CDR3 sequences, under 20% of them singletons. Whole-study findings and limits: For ankylosing spondylitis blood, a TCR beta motif of 8 or 9 highly homologous variants appeared characteristic.

The sample comprised blood, either unsorted or a sorted T cell fraction (not recorded which). The receptors derive from a male donor with ankylosing spondylitis.

This clonotype was recorded a few times. The CDR3 is CASSLEGSGGYF. The CDR3 DNA is TGCGCCAGCAGCTTGGAAGGTAGCGGCGGTTATTTT. The genes are TRBV5-1 and TRBJ2-3, with D perhaps matching TRBD2 (6 bases). With 0 bases removed from V and 15 bases from J, the gap between germline ends came to 14 bases. CDR3 length: 12 residues. Germline CDR1 SGHRS, CDR2 YFSETQ.

This clonotype was seen a few times. The V call is TRBV2, the J call TRBJ1-1; D not certain. There are 13 residues in the CDR3. With 8 bases removed from V and 1 base from J, the gap between germline ends came to 11 bases. Germline-derived CDR1 and CDR2 are SNHLY and FYNNEI. In DNA form, the CDR3 reads TGTGCCAGCTGCCGGAAAACGAACACTGAAGCTTTCTTT. Protein product: CASCRKTNTEAFF. Variable domain in full (rest from reference TRBV2 and TRBJ1-1): EPEVTQTPSHQVTQMGQEVILRCVPISNHLYFYWYRQILGQKVEFLVSFYNNEISEKSEIFDDQFSVERPDGSNFTLKIRSTKLEDSAMYFCASCRKTNTEAFFGQGTRLTVV.